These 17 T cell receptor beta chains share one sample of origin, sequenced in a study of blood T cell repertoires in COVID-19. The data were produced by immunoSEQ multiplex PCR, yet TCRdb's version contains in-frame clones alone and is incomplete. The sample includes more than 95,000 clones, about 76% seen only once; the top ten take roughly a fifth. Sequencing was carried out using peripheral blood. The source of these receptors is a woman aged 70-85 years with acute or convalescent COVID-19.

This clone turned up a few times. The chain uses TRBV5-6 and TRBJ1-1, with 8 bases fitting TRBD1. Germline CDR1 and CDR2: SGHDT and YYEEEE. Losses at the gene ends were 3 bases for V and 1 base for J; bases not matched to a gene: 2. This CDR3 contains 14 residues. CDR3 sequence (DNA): TGTGCCAGCAGCTGGGGGACAGGGAACACTGAAGCTTTCTTT. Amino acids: CASSWGTGNTEAFF.

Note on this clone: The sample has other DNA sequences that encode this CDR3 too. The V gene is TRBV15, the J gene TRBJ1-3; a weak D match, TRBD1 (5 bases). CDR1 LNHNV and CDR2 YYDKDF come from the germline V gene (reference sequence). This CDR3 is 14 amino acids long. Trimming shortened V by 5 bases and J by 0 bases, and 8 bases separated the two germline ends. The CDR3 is CATSRGSSGNTIYF. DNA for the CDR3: TGTGCCACCAGCCGGGGGAGCTCTGGAAACACCATATATTTT.

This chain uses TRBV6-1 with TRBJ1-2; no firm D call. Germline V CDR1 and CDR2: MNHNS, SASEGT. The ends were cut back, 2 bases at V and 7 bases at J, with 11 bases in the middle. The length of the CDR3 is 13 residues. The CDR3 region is CASSENSVGGYTF. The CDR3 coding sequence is TGTGCCAGCAGTGAAAACAGTGTCGGTGGCTACACCTTC.

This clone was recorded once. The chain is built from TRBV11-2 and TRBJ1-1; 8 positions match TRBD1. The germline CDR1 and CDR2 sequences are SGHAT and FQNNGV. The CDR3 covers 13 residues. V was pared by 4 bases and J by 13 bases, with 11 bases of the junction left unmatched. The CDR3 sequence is CASSSGRQGNFFF. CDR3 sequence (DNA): TGTGCCAGCAGCTCGGGGAGACAGGGGAACTTTTTCTTT.

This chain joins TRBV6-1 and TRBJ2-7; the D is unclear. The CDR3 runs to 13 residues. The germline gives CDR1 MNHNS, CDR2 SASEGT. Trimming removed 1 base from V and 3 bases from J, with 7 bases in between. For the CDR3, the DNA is TGTGCCAGCAGTGAAGGCGCAAACTACGAGCAGTACTTC. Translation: CASSEGANYEQYF.

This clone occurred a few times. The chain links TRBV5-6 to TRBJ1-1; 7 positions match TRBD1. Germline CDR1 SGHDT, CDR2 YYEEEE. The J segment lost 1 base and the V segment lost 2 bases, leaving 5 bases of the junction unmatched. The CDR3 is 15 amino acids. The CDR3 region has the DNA TGTGCCAGCAGCTTTAGAACAGGGGCGAACACTGAAGCTTTCTTT. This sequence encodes CASSFRTGANTEAFF.

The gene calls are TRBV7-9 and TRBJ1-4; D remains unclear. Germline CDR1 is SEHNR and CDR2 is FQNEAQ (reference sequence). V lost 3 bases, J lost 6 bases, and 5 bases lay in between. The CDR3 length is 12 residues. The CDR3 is CASSFLDEKLFF. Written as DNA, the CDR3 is TGTGCCAGCAGCTTCTTAGATGAAAAACTGTTTTTT.

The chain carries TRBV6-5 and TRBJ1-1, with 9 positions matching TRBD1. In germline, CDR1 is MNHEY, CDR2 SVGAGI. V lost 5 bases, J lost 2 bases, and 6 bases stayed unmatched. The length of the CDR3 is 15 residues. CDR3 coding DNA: TGTGCCAGCAGTACTCGACAGGGGGAAAACACTGAAGCTTTCTTT. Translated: CASSTRQGENTEAFF.

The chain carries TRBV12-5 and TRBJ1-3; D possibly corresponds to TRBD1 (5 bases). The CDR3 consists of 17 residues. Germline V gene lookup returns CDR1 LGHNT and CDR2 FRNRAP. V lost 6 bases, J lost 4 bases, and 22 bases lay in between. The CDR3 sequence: CASGTEVGVNSGNTIYF. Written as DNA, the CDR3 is TGTGCTAGTGGGACCGAGGTAGGGGTAAACTCCGGAAACACCATATATTTT.

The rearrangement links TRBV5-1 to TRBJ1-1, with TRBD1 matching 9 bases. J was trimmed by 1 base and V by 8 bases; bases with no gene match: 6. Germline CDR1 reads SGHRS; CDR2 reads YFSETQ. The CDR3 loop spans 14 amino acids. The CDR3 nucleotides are TGCGCCAGTTCGGACAGGGGAGAGAACACTGAAGCTTTCTTT. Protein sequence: CASSDRGENTEAFF.

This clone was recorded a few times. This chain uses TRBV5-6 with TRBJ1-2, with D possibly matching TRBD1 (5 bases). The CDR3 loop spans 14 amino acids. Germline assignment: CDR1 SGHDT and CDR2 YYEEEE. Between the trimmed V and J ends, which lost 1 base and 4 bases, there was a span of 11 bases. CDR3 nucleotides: TGTGCCAGCAGCTTGTATCAGGGTCTCTATGGCTACACCTTC. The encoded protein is CASSLYQGLYGYTF. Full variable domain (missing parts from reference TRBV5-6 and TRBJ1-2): DAGVTQSPTHLIKTRGQQVTLRCSPKSGHDTVSWYQQALGQGPQFIFQYYEEEERQRGNFPDRFSGHQFPNYSSELNVNALLLGDSALYLCASSLYQGLYGYTFGSGTRLTVV.

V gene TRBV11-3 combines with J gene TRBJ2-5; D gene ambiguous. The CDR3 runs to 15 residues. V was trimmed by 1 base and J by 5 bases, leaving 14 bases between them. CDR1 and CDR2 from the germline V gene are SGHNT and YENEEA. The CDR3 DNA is TGTGCCAGCAGCTTAGGTGGTTTAATCGGGGAGACCCAGTACTTC. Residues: CASSLGGLIGETQYF.

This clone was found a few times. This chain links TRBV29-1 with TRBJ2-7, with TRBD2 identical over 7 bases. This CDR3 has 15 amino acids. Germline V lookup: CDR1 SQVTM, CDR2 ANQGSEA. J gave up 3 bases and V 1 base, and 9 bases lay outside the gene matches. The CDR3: CSVEVGRTGYYEQYF. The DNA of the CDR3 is TGCAGCGTTGAAGTCGGGAGGACCGGTTACTACGAGCAGTACTTC.

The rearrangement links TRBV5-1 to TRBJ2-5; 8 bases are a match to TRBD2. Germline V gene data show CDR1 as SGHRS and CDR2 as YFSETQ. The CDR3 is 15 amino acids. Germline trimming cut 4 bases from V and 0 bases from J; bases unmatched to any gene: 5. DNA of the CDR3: TGCGCCAGCAGCCCAGCGGGGGCGAACCAAGAGACCCAGTACTTC. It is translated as CASSPAGANQETQYF. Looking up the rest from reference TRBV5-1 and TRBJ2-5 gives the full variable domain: KAGVTQTPRYLIKTRGQQVTLSCSPISGHRSVSWYQQTPGQGLQFLFEYFSETQRNKGNFPGRFSGRQFSNSRSEMNVSTLELGDSALYLCASSPAGANQETQYFGPGTRLLVL.

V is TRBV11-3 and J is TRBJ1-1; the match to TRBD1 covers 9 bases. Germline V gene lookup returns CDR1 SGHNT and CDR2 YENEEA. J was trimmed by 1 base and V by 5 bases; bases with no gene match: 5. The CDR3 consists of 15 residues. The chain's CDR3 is CASSRSTGGNTEAFF. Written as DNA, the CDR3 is TGTGCCAGCAGCCGATCGACAGGGGGGAACACTGAAGCTTTCTTT.

The CDR3 region is CASSLGGQGMMETQYF. CDR3 in DNA: TGTGCCAGCAGCTTAGGGGGACAGGGTATGATGGAGACCCAGTACTTC. This chain joins TRBV11-3 and TRBJ2-5, with TRBD1 matching over 9 bases. J gave up 5 bases and V 1 base, and 8 bases lay outside the gene matches. The CDR3 extends over 16 amino acids. Germline CDR1 is SGHNT and CDR2 is YENEEA.

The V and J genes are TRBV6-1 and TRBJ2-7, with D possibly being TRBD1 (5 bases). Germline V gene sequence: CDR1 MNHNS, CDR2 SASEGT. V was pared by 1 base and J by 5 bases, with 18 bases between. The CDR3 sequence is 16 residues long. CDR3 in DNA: TGTGCCAGCAGTGAAGAAATATTGGGCAGGGAAGACGAGCAGTACTTC. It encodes CASSEEILGREDEQYF.